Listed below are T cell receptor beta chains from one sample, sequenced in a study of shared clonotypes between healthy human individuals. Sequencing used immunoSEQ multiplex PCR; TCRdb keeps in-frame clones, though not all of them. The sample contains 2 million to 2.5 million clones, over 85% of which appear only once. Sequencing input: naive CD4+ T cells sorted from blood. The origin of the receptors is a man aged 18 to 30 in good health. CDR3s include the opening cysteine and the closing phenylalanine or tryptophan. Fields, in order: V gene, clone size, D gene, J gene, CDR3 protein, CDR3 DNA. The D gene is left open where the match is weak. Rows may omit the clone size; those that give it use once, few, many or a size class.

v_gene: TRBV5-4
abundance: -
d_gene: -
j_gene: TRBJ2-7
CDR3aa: CASSLARRDNLFF
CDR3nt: TGTGCCAGCAGCTTGGCCCGTCGCGACAACCTATTTTTC

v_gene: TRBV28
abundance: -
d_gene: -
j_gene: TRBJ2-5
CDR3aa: CASSLPFQETQYF
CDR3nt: TGTGCCAGCAGCCTCCCCTTCCAAGAGACCCAGTACTTC

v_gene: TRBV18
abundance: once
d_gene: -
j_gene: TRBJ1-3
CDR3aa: CASSQGLENTIYF
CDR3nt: TGTGCCAGCTCACAGGGACTTGAAAACACCATATATTTT

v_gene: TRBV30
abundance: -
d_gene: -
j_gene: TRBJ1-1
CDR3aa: CAWRGDTYTEAFF
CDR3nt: TGTGCCTGGAGGGGGGACACTTACACTGAAGCTTTCTTT

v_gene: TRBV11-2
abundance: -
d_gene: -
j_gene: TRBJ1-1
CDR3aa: CASSLDWGGEAFF
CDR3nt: TGTGCCAGCAGCTTAGATTGGGGCGGTGAAGCTTTCTTT

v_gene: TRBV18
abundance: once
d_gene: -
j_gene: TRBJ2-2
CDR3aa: CASSPPGRGRNTGELFF
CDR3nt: TGTGCCAGCTCACCCCCCGGGAGGGGGCGCAACACCGGGGAGCTGTTTTTT

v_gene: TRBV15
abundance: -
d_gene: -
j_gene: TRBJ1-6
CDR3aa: CATSFGKDSLYYNSPLHF
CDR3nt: TGTGCCACCAGCTTCGGCAAGGACAGCCTATACTATAATTCACCCCTCCACTTT

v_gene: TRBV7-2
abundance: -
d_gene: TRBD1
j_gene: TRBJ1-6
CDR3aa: CASSQGSTNSPLHF
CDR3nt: TGTGCCAGCTCACAGGGGTCGACTAATTCACCCCTCCACTTT

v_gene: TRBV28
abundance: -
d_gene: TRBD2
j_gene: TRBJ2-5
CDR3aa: CASRGSGGRETQYF
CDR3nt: TGTGCCAGCAGGGGTAGCGGGGGTCGGGAGACCCAGTACTTC

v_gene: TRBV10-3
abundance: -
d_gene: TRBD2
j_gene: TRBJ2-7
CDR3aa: CAISEGLAIDEQYF
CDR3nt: TGTGCCATCAGTGAGGGACTAGCTATCGACGAGCAGTACTTC

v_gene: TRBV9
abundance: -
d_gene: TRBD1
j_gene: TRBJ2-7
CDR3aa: CASSGGQGAFAEQYF
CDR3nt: TGTGCCAGCAGCGGAGGACAGGGGGCCTTTGCCGAGCAGTACTTC

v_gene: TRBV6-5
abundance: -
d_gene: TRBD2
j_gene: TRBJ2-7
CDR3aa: CASSYSGLAGEAQYF
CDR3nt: TGTGCCAGCAGTTACTCGGGACTAGCGGGAGAGGCGCAGTACTTC

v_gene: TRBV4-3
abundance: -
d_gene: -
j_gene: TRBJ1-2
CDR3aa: CASSAGLGYGYTF
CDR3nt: TGCGCCAGCAGCGCAGGGTTGGGCTACGGCTACACCTTC

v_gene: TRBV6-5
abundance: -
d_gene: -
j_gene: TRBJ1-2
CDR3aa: CASSYSSAGALGYTF
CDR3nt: TGTGCCAGCAGTTACTCGAGTGCGGGGGCGCTGGGCTACACCTTC

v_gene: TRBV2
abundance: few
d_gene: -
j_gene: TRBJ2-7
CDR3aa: CASSAQVYEQYF
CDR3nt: TGTGCCAGCAGTGCGCAAGTCTACGAGCAGTACTTC

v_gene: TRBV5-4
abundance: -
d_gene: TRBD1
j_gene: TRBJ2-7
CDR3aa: CASSLDRGLYEQYF
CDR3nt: TGTGCCAGCAGCTTGGACAGGGGGCTCTACGAGCAGTACTTC

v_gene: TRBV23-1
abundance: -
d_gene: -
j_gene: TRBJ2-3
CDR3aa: CASGRPGVTSTDTQYF
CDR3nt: TGCGCCAGCGGGCGTCCAGGGGTAACAAGCACAGATACGCAGTATTTT

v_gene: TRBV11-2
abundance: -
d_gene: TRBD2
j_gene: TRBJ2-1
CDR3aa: CASSHGTSGSPSNEQFF
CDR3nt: TGTGCCAGCAGCCACGGGACTAGCGGGAGCCCTTCGAATGAGCAGTTCTTC

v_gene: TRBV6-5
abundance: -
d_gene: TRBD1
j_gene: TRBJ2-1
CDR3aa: CASSRGTGSYNEQFF
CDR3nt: TGTGCCAGCAGCCGAGGGACAGGGTCTTACAATGAGCAGTTCTTC

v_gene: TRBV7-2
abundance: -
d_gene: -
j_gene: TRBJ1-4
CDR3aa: CASSGGNEKLFF
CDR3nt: TGTGCCAGCAGCGGCGGGAATGAAAAACTGTTTTTT

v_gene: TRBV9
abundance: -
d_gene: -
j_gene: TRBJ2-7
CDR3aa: CASSVYEGPYEQYF
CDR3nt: TGTGCCAGCAGCGTATATGAGGGGCCCTACGAGCAGTACTTC

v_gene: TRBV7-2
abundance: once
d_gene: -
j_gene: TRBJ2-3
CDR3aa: CASSHYSGPQYF
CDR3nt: TGTGCCAGCAGCCATTACAGCGGGCCGCAGTATTTT

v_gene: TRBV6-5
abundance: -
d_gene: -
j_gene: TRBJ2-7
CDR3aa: CATSDSYEQYF
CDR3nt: TGTGCCACTTCGGACAGTTACGAGCAGTACTTC

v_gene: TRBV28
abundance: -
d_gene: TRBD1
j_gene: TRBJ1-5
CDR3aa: CASSRGLEGLGQPQHF
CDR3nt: TGTGCCAGCAGTAGGGGGCTTGAGGGATTGGGTCAGCCCCAGCATTTT

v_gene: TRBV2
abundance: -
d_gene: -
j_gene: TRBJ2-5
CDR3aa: CASSEGQGQETQYF
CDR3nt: TGTGCCAGCAGTGAAGGTCAGGGACAAGAGACCCAGTACTTC

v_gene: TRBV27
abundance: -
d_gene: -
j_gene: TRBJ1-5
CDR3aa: CASSLYSAGQQPQHF
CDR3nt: TGTGCCAGCAGTTTATATTCGGCAGGGCAGCAGCCCCAGCATTTT

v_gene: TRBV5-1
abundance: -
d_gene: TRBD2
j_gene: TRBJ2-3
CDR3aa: CASSLSGGLNTDTQYF
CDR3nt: TGCGCCAGCAGCCTTAGCGGGGGGCTAAACACAGATACGCAGTATTTT

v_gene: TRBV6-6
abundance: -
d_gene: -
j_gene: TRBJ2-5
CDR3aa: CASSPGQSATQYF
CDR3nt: TGTGCCAGCAGTCCCGGACAGTCCGCGACCCAGTACTTC

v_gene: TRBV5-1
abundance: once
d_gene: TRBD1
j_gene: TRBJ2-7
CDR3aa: CASGEDRVVYEQYF
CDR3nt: TGCGCCAGCGGGGAAGACAGGGTGGTGTACGAGCAGTACTTC

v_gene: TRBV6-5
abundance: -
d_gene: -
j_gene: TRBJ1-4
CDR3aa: CASSYSHADEKLFF
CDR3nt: TGTGCCAGCAGTTACTCGCATGCTGATGAAAAACTGTTTTTT

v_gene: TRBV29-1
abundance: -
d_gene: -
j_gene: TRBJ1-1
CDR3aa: CSVDRNTEAFF
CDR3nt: TGCAGCGTAGACAGAAACACTGAAGCTTTCTTT

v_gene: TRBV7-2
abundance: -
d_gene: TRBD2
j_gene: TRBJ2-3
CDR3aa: CASSLAGLAGLTDTQYF
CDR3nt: TGTGCCAGCAGCTTAGCGGGACTAGCGGGCCTCACAGATACGCAGTATTTT

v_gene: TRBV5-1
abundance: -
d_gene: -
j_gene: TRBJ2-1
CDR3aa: CASSPIALLGEQFF
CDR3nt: TGCGCCAGCAGCCCTATTGCCCTCTTAGGTGAGCAGTTCTTC

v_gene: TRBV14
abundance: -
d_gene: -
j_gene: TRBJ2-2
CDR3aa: CASSQDLAGELFF
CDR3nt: TGTGCCAGCAGCCAAGATTTAGCCGGGGAGCTGTTTTTT

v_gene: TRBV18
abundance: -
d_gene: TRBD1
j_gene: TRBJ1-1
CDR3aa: CASSPRTGVSTEAFF
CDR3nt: TGTGCCAGCTCACCTAGGACAGGGGTAAGCACTGAAGCTTTCTTT

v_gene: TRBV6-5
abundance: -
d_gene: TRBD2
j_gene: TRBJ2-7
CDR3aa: CASSLTSGSVYEQYF
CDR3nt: TGTGCCAGCAGCCTAACTAGCGGGAGCGTCTACGAGCAGTACTTC

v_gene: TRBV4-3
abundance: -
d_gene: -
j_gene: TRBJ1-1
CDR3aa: CASSQEEGVRAEAFF
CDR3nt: TGCGCCAGCAGCCAAGAGGAAGGAGTGCGCGCTGAAGCTTTCTTT

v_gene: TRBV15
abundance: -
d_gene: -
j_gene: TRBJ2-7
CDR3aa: CASSARDGTYEQYF
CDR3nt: TGTGCCTCATCGGCCCGGGACGGTACCTACGAGCAGTACTTC

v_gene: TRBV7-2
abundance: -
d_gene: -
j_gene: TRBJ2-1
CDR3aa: CASTLFPAEQFF
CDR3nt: TGTGCCAGCACCCTTTTCCCCGCTGAGCAGTTCTTC

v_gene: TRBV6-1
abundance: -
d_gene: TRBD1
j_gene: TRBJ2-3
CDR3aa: CASSRPTGEPTQYF
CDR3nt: TGTGCCAGCAGTCGACCGACAGGGGAGCCGACGCAGTATTTT

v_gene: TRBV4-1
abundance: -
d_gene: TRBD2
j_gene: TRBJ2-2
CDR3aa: CASSSGGRALAGELFF
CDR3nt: TGCGCCAGCAGCTCGGGCGGGAGGGCCCTCGCCGGGGAGCTGTTTTTT

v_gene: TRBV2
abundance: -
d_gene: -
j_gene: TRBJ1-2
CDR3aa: CASSELGANYGYTF
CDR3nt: TGTGCCAGCAGTGAGCTAGGCGCTAACTATGGCTACACCTTC

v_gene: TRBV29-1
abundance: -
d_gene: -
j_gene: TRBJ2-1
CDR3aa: CSVEGQGGNPFF
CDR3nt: TGCAGCGTTGAAGGGCAGGGGGGAAATCCGTTCTTC

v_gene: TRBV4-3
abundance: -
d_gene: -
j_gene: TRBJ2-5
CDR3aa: CASSPQGLGETQYF
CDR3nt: TGCGCCAGCAGCCCTCAAGGGCTGGGAGAGACCCAGTACTTC

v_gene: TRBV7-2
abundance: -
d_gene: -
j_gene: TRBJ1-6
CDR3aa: CASSLVGAGNSPLHF
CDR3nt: TGTGCCAGCAGCTTAGTGGGGGCCGGCAATTCACCCCTCCACTTT

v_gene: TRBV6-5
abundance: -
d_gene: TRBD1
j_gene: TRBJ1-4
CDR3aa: CASSYSGGTGGRKLFF
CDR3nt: TGTGCCAGCAGTTACTCCGGCGGGACAGGGGGCAGAAAACTGTTTTTT

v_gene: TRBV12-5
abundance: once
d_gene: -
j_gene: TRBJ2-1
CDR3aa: CASGLEGPTYNEQFF
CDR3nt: TGTGCTAGTGGTTTGGAAGGACCAACCTACAATGAGCAGTTCTTC

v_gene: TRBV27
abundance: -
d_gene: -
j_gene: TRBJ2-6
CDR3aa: CASSSLRNLGANVLTF
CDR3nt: TGTGCCAGCAGTTCCCTTCGAAATCTCGGGGCCAACGTCCTGACTTTC

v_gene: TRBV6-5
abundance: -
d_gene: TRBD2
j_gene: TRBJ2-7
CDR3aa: CASSRGLAGNEQYF
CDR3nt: TGTGCCAGCAGTAGGGGACTAGCGGGAAACGAGCAGTACTTC

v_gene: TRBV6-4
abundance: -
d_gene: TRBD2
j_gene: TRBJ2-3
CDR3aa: CAKLTGGGPTDTQYF
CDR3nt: TGTGCCAAACTTACGGGGGGGGGACCCACAGATACGCAGTATTTT

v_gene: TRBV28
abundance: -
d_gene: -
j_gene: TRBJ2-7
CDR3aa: CASSRTYEQYF
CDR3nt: TGTGCCAGCAGCCGCACCTACGAGCAGTACTTC

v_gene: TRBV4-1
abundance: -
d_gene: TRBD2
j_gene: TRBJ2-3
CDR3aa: CASSQTAAGGPRAQYF
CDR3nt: TGCGCCAGCAGCCAAACGGCAGCGGGAGGGCCCAGGGCGCAGTATTTT